What follows are 23 T cell receptor beta chains derived from one specimen sequenced in a study of blood T cell repertoires in COVID-19. Using immunoSEQ multiplex PCR, the repertoire was profiled, and TCRdb retains in-frame clones only, with some absent. Of around 190,000 clones listed, 88% are singletons. Specimen: peripheral blood. The receptors were gathered from a man between 18 and 35 years old with active or convalescent COVID-19.

DNA of the CDR3: TGTGCCAGCAGTTTAGGGGTGGAGAATTCACCCCTCCACTTT. Translated, it gives CASSLGVENSPLHF. The V call is TRBV6-5, the J call TRBJ1-6, with D perhaps matching TRBD1 (5 bases). Germline CDR1 reads MNHEY; CDR2 reads SVGAGI. CDR3 length: 14 amino acids. The V gene lost 4 bases and the J gene lost 7 bases, with 11 bases spanning the gap.

The chain has TRBV29-1 and TRBJ1-5; D gene unclear. V was clipped by 0 bases and J by 4 bases, with 7 bases between them. Germline V CDR1 and CDR2: SQVTM, ANQGSEA. The CDR3 length is 13 residues. DNA for the CDR3: TGCAGCGTTGAAGAAGGCAGGAATCAGCCCCAGCATTTT. Its translation is CSVEEGRNQPQHF. Combining the CDR3 with reference TRBV29-1 and TRBJ1-5 gives the whole variable domain SAVISQKPSRDICQRGTSLTIQCQVDSQVTMMFWYRQQPGQSLTLIATANQGSEATYESGFVIDKFPISRPNLTFSTLTVSNMSPEDSSIYLCSVEEGRNQPQHFGDGTRLSIL.

This chain connects TRBV27 to TRBJ1-2, with a possible D match to TRBD1 (6 bases). The germline V gene has CDR1 MNHEY and CDR2 SMNVEV (reference sequence). This CDR3 comprises 13 residues. Trimming removed 8 bases at V and 4 bases at J, with 14 bases between. CDR3 amino acids: CASGRGVSYGYTF. In DNA, the CDR3 is TGTGCCAGCGGCAGGGGAGTCAGCTATGGCTACACCTTC.

This chain links TRBV21-1 with TRBJ1-1; no DNA check was done on the table's D call, TRBD1. TRBV21-1 is a recognized pseudogene. The CDR3 extends over 16 amino acids. The CDR3 nucleotides are TGTGCCAGCAGCAAGGGCAGGGGTCACAGGAACACTGAAGCTTTCTTT. Translated: CASSKGRGHRNTEAFF.

By sample share, this clone is medium-sized. The J gene is TRBJ2-7, the V gene TRBV19; TRBD1 aligns across 7 bases. Germline lookup yields CDR1 LNHDA and CDR2 SQIVND (reference sequence). The J segment lost 7 bases and the V segment lost 6 bases, leaving 15 bases of the junction unmatched. The CDR3 is made up of 15 amino acids. DNA of the CDR3: TGTGCCAGTAGCGTAACAGGGGATAACATTGGGGAGCAGTACTTC. Translated: CASSVTGDNIGEQYF.

This clone showed up just a few times. The chain employs TRBV30 and TRBJ1-6, with TRBD1 identical over 9 bases. The CDR3 has 16 amino acids. Germline V gives CDR1 GTSNPN, CDR2 SVGIG (reference sequence). Germline trimming cut 4 bases from V and 7 bases from J; bases unmatched to any gene: 11. The CDR3 loop is CAWTGPGTGRNSPLHF. The DNA for the CDR3 is TGTGCCTGGACCGGCCCCGGGACAGGGAGAAATTCACCCCTCCACTTT.

This chain links TRBV19 with TRBJ2-2; 13 bases are shared with TRBD2. With V trimmed by 2 bases and J by 7 bases, 10 bases remained unmatched. The germline V gene has CDR1 LNHDA and CDR2 SQIVND (reference sequence). CDR3 length equals 18 residues. This chain's CDR3 is CASSILGTSGIKSGELFF. The CDR3 DNA reads TGTGCCAGTAGTATATTGGGGACTAGCGGGATTAAGAGCGGGGAGCTGTTTTTT.

This chain uses TRBV7-2 with TRBJ1-2, with D perhaps TRBD1 (6 bases). The ends were cut back, 5 bases at V and 4 bases at J, with 17 bases in the middle. The CDR3 contains 15 residues. Per the germline V gene, CDR1 is SGHTA and CDR2 is FQGNSA. The chain's CDR3 is CASSLQGPKPYGYTF. CDR3 DNA sequence: TGTGCCAGCAGCCTCCAGGGGCCTAAACCCTATGGCTACACCTTC. Based on the CDR3 plus reference TRBV7-2 and TRBJ1-2, the full variable domain is GAGVSQSPSNKVTEKGKDVELRCDPISGHTALYWYRQSLGQGLEFLIYFQGNSAPDKSGLPSDRFSAERTGGSVSTLTIQRTQQEDSAVYLCASSLQGPKPYGYTFGSGTRLTVV.

V gene TRBV28 combines with J gene TRBJ1-4; the D gene is possibly TRBD1 (5 bases). The V end lost 6 bases, the J end lost 8 bases, and 16 bases lay between the germline ends. Per the germline V gene, CDR1 is MDHEN and CDR2 is SYDVKM. The CDR3 is made up of 14 amino acids. The CDR3 DNA sequence: TGTGCCAGCAGCGGGGGGTCGGTTAGGGAAAAACTGTTTTTT. It is translated as CASSGGSVREKLFF. Combining the CDR3 with reference TRBV28 and TRBJ1-4 gives the whole variable domain DVKVTQSSRYLVKRTGEKVFLECVQDMDHENMFWYRQDPGLGLRLIYFSYDVKMKEKGDIPEGYSVSREKKERFSLILESASTNQTSMYLCASSGGSVREKLFFGSGTQLSVL.

V and J are TRBV30 and TRBJ2-2; 9 positions agree with TRBD2. The germline V gene encodes CDR1 GTSNPN and CDR2 SVGIG (reference sequence). This CDR3 contains 14 residues. The V and J ends lost 3 bases and 1 base, in that order; junction bases with no gene match: 0. CDR3 nucleotide sequence: TGTGCCTGGAGGACTAGCGGGAACACCGGGGAGCTGTTTTTT. Translating gives CAWRTSGNTGELFF.

The J gene is TRBJ1-1, the V gene TRBV5-1; maybe TRBD1 (5 bases). The germline gives CDR1 SGHRS, CDR2 YFSETQ. Trimming removed 4 bases at V and 0 bases at J, with 10 bases between. This CDR3 has 14 residues. CDR3 nucleotide sequence: TGCGCCAGCAGCGCGGACACCATGAACACTGAAGCTTTCTTT. This codes for CASSADTMNTEAFF.

The rearrangement joins TRBV7-8 to TRBJ2-6; no reliable D call. The V and J ends lost 5 bases and 2 bases respectively, with 7 bases between them. This CDR3 has 14 residues. The germline CDR1 and CDR2 sequences are SGHVS and FQNEAQ. Here the CDR3 reads CASSTPAGANVLTF. The CDR3 DNA reads as TGTGCCAGCAGCACTCCTGCTGGGGCCAACGTCCTGACTTTC.

The CDR3 sequence: CASSYGGLAGGGEQFF. The CDR3 nucleotides are TGTGCCAGCAGTTACGGGGGGCTAGCGGGAGGCGGTGAGCAGTTCTTC. The V gene is TRBV27, the J gene TRBJ2-1, with 11 bases aligning to TRBD2. The trim removed 4 bases at V and 9 bases at J, leaving 11 bases unmatched. Germline V gives CDR1 MNHEY, CDR2 SMNVEV (reference sequence). The CDR3 length is 16 residues.

DNA for the CDR3: TGTGCCAGCAGCTTAGGGCGCAGCGTTATCACAGATACGCAGTATTTT. Amino acids: CASSLGRSVITDTQYF. The chain is built from TRBV7-8 and TRBJ2-3; D gene unclear. The germline CDR1 and CDR2 sequences are SGHVS and FQNEAQ. The CDR3 has 16 residues. V was cut by 1 base and J by 2 bases, with 13 bases left in between.

The chain links TRBV4-1 to TRBJ2-2; 9 bases agree with TRBD2. This CDR3 has 15 amino acids. Germline V CDR1 and CDR2: MGHRA, YSYEKL. Losses at the gene ends were 4 bases for V and 5 bases for J; bases not matched to a gene: 5. The DNA of the CDR3 is TGCGCCAGCAGCCTTAGCGGGAGAGGGACCGGGGAGCTGTTTTTT. Its translation is CASSLSGRGTGELFF.

The J gene is TRBJ1-1, the V gene TRBV7-8; TRBD1 matches 8 bases. V dropped 5 bases and J dropped 1; count of bases not matched to a gene: 6. This CDR3 has 15 amino acids. The germline gives CDR1 SGHVS, CDR2 FQNEAQ. In nucleotides, the CDR3 is TGTGCCAGCAGCCAGGACAGGGTTGAGAACACTGAAGCTTTCTTT. Protein sequence: CASSQDRVENTEAFF.

This clone was detected only a few times. J is TRBJ2-7 and V is TRBV7-8, with D perhaps matching TRBD2 (7 bases). Germline loops: CDR1 SGHVS, CDR2 FQNEAQ. The CDR3 is 14 amino acids. Trimming removed 1 base at V and 2 bases at J, with 9 bases between. DNA for the CDR3: TGTGCCAGCAGCTTAGGGGGGGGCACCTACGAGCAGTACTTC. Translating gives CASSLGGGTYEQYF. The full variable domain, completed using reference TRBV7-8 and TRBJ2-7, is GAGVSQSPRYKVAKRGQDVALRCDPISGHVSLFWYQQALGQGPEFLTYFQNEAQLDKSGLPSDRFFAERPEGSVSTLKIQRTQQEDSAVYLCASSLGGGTYEQYFGPGTRLTVT.

This chain links TRBV6-1 with TRBJ1-3; no clear D gene. This CDR3 has 16 amino acids. The V gene's germline CDR1 is MNHNS and CDR2 SASEGT. The V gene lost 4 bases and the J gene lost 3 bases, with 16 bases spanning the gap. CDR3 bases: TGTGCCAGCAGTGTCCCACGGGTCCCCGATGGAAACACCATATATTTT. Translating gives CASSVPRVPDGNTIYF.

The rearrangement joins TRBV12-3 or TRBV12-4 to TRBJ1-4; no clear D gene. V was clipped by 0 bases and J by 8 bases, with 4 bases between them. The CDR3 is 12 residues long. In DNA form, the CDR3 reads TGTGCCAGCAGTTTAGCCCGGGAAAAACTGTTTTTT. It translates to CASSLAREKLFF.

The CDR3 loop is CASSSGLAGVRLSTDTQYF. The CDR3 DNA is TGTGCCAGCAGCTCAGGACTAGCGGGGGTACGACTTAGCACAGATACGCAGTATTTT. The V call is TRBV11-2, the J call TRBJ2-3, with 13 positions matching TRBD2. After removal of 4 bases from V and 0 bases from J, the junction contained 10 bases not matched to a gene. The germline V gene has CDR1 SGHAT and CDR2 FQNNGV. The length of the CDR3 is 19 residues.

The V gene is TRBV4-3, the J gene TRBJ2-7, with 9 bases identical to TRBD2. Looked up from germline, CDR1 is LGHNA and CDR2 is YSLEER. The junction had 6 bases not matched to a gene; V was cut back by 1 base and J by 2 bases. CDR3 length: 16 residues. CDR3 loop: CASSQGSLAGTYEQYF. The CDR3 region has the DNA TGCGCCAGCAGCCAAGGGTCGCTAGCGGGGACCTACGAGCAGTACTTC.

The rearrangement uses TRBV2 and TRBJ1-1; possible D gene TRBD1, 6 bases. Germline CDR1 reads SNHLY; CDR2 reads FYNNEI. V shed 6 bases and J shed 4 bases, with 18 bases lying between them. This CDR3 region has 15 residues. CDR3 in DNA: TGTGCCAGCAGCGATGATTACAGGGTAGGCACTGAAGCTTTCTTT. Translation gives CASSDDYRVGTEAFF.

With respect to this clone: One end of the junction varies from germline; a read error may be responsible. The gene calls are TRBV6-1 and TRBJ1-5; tentative D call: TRBD1 (5 bases). The CDR3 runs to 15 residues. Germline assignment: CDR1 MNHNS and CDR2 SASEGT. CDR3 coding DNA: TGTGCCAGCAGTGAATGGGGGACTAGCGATCAGCCCCAGCATTTT. Amino acids: CASSEWGTSDQPQHF.